This entry lists 3 T cell receptor beta chains sequenced from one sample in a study of vaccination effects on CD4 cells after COVID-19 (dated by TCRdb to about 2022). These receptors are not linked to any known antigen. In the ViraFEST assay, PBMC were stimulated with viral peptide pools, and antigen-specific CD4+ T cell clonotypes were then identified by expansion using TCR sequencing. After less than 13 days of culture, CD4+ T cells were isolated with the EasySep CD4+ T cell isolation kit. Healthy vaccine recipients had no prior SARS-CoV-2 infection, confirmed by negative nucleocapsid antibodies before and after vaccination. Libraries were made using the immunoSEQ multiplex PCR assay. The source is immuneACCESS, and TCRdb retained only in-frame sequences with V and J called. Part of the clones is not carried over; for the studies checked, unresolved V genes explain less than half of this, and the remainder is unexplained. This sample is represented by 41,000 or so clones; 55% to 75% of them were singletons. The top ten clones comprise 26% of the sample.

Source: CD4+ T cells from PBMCs cultured with HCoV-OC43 spike peptides, taken before COVID-19 vaccination. Read against the paper, the sample's cell subset or site label means: HCoV-OC43 spike overlapping peptide pool stimulation. These receptors were taken from a human donor who received a COVID-19 vaccine.

V is TRBV7-2 and J is TRBJ1-2; D is undetermined. This CDR3 is 12 amino acids long. Between the trimmed V and J ends, which lost 6 bases and 2 bases, there was a span of 7 bases. From germline, CDR1 is SGHTA and CDR2 FQGNSA. The CDR3 spells CASRKINYGYTF. The DNA of the CDR3 is TGTGCCAGCAGAAAAATCAACTATGGCTACACCTTC.

The J gene is TRBJ1-1, the V gene TRBV24-1; tentative D call: TRBD1 (5 bases). The CDR3 length is 13 residues. CDR1 is KGHDR and CDR2 is SFDVKD in the germline V gene. Trimming took 4 bases from V and 5 from J, leaving 10 bases between them. The DNA for the CDR3 is TGTGCCACCAGTGACTGGGGACGGACTGAAGCTTTCTTT. It codes for CATSDWGRTEAFF.

CDR3 sequence (DNA): TGTGCCAGCTACTTGGGACAAAATAGCAATCAGCCCCAGCATTTT. Amino acids: CASYLGQNSNQPQHF. V is TRBV19 and J is TRBJ1-5; tentatively, D is TRBD1 (6 bases). Germline-derived CDR1 and CDR2 are LNHDA and SQIVND (reference sequence). CDR3 length equals 15 residues. V lost 9 bases, J lost 0 bases, and 15 bases lay in between.